Below are 27 T cell receptor beta chains sequenced from a single sample in a study of metastatic and nonmetastatic thyroid tumors. Treatment of any kind had been given to no patient before thyroid surgery. TCRdb reprocessed the PCR reads using MiXCR. The table has some 27,000 clones, around 4% seen once. Material for sequencing was blood. The receptors stem from a male donor with papillary thyroid cancer or a benign thyroid nodule (not recorded which). Some clones in this sample may be carry-over from other donors' samples.

The gene calls are TRBV2 and TRBJ1-4; the D gene is possibly TRBD1 (6 bases). The CDR3 sequence is 15 residues long. V was cut by 2 bases and J by 11 bases, with 18 bases left in between. Germline V lookup: CDR1 SNHLY, CDR2 FYNNEI. CDR3 nucleotides: TGTGCCAGCAGTGAACCGGTTGCCTACAGGGAGAAACTGTTTTTT. Encoded protein: CASSEPVAYREKLFF.

This clone was observed at least ten times. The chain links TRBV20-1 to TRBJ1-1, with D possibly matching TRBD1 (6 bases). Trimming pared 2 bases from V and 2 bases from J, leaving 15 bases between. This CDR3 comprises 15 residues. Germline assignment: CDR1 DFQATT and CDR2 SNEGSKA (reference sequence). In DNA form, the CDR3 reads TGCAGTGCTAGACGTCGAGACAGGCCAAACACTGAAGCTTTCTTT. Protein: CSARRRDRPNTEAFF.

This clone was seen more than once but under ten times. This rearrangement joins TRBV20-1 to TRBJ2-1; weak D call: TRBD2 (5 bases). This CDR3 has 15 amino acids. V was shortened by 5 bases and J by 6 bases, with 20 bases between the two germline ends. CDR1 is DFQATT and CDR2 is SNEGSKA in the germline V gene (reference sequence). CDR3 nucleotides: TGCAGTGCTCCGAAACTAGACTCGCGTAGCAATGAGCAGTTCTTC. It specifies CSAPKLDSRSNEQFF.

The rearrangement links TRBV24-1 to TRBJ2-7; D may be TRBD2 (5 bases). The CDR3 covers 13 residues. Germline CDR1 and CDR2: KGHDR and SFDVKD. Deletions cut 2 bases from V and 2 bases from J, with 6 bases between. The CDR3: CATSDSGAYEQYF. The CDR3 region has the DNA TGTGCCACCAGTGATTCCGGGGCCTACGAGCAGTACTTC.

This clone is classed as medium-sized. The chain recombines TRBV6-2 or TRBV6-3 with TRBJ1-5; tentatively, D is TRBD1 (5 bases). Germline V CDR1 and CDR2: MNHEY, SVGEGT. The V end lost 6 bases, the J end lost 0 bases, and 21 bases lay between the germline ends. The CDR3 covers 18 residues. The CDR3 DNA reads as TGTGCCAGCAGCCTCACAGGTCATCCGTCATATAGCAATCAGCCCCAGCATTTT. Translated, it gives CASSLTGHPSYSNQPQHF.

This clone was seen at least ten times. A much larger clone is a single base away; this may be a read error. The chain joins TRBV20-1 to TRBJ1-1; TRBD1 matches at 10 bases. CDR1 is DFQATT, CDR2 SNEGSKA, per germline (reference sequence). Germline trimming cut 3 bases from V and 4 bases from J; bases unmatched to any gene: 5. The CDR3 totals 14 residues. The CDR3 DNA sequence: TGCAGTGCTAGCCCTTGGACAGGGGGCACTGAAGCTTTCTTT. Its translation is CSASPWTGGTEAFF.

This clone appeared a few times. The junction differs from germline at one of its ends, possibly a read error. The V call is TRBV12-3 or TRBV12-4, the J call TRBJ2-7, with 9 bases fitting TRBD1. The CDR3 is made up of 16 amino acids. The CDR3 sequence: CASIPPMGQGIYDQYF. CDR3 bases: TGTGCCAGCATTCCTCCTATGGGACAGGGTATCTACGATCAGTACTTC.

There are many counts of this clone. The chain's CDR3 is CASSQTRGQVNYEQYF. Here the CDR3 DNA reads TGTGCCAGCAGCCAAACGAGGGGACAGGTTAACTACGAGCAGTACTTC. The rearrangement joins TRBV14 to TRBJ2-7, with TRBD1 matching 8 bases. CDR3 length: 16 amino acids. Germline V gene data show CDR1 as SGHDN and CDR2 as FVKESK. V trimming: 2 bases; J trimming: 3 bases; junction bases outside the gene matches: 9.

This chain links TRBV3-1 with TRBJ2-1; TRBD2 agrees at 8 bases. The CDR3 sequence is 20 residues long. CDR1 is LGHDT, CDR2 YNNKEL, per germline (reference sequence). The V gene end was trimmed by 1 base and the J gene end by 6 bases; junction bases not matched to a gene: 20. In DNA form, the CDR3 reads TGTGCCAGCAGCCAAGCCCCGGGAAGCGGGAGAGGAGGGGGGTTCAATGAGCAGTTCTTC. Protein product: CASSQAPGSGRGGGFNEQFF.

To note about this clone: The junction departs from the called germline gene at one end, perhaps through a read error. V usage is TRBV7-9 and J usage is TRBJ1-2; possible D gene TRBD1, 5 bases. CDR1 and CDR2 (germline): SEHNR, FQNEAQ (reference sequence). The CDR3 has 13 residues. This CDR3 reads CANSSSSGDGYAF. The CDR3 coding sequence is TGTGCCAACAGCTCTTCATCGGGGGATGGCTACGCCTTC.

The table lists this clone with a few counts. The chain recombines TRBV6-1 with TRBJ2-1, with TRBD2 matching over 9 bases. Germline V gene sequence: CDR1 MNHNS, CDR2 SASEGT. Trimming took 5 bases from V and 3 from J; bases not matched to a gene: 8. This CDR3 is 16 amino acids long. The CDR3 region has the DNA TGTGCCAGCAGTCCCGGGGCTAGCGGGGACTACAATGAGCAGTTCTTC. Protein product: CASSPGASGDYNEQFF.

This clone was observed a handful of times. The genes are TRBV6-2 or TRBV6-3 and TRBJ1-2, with a tentative D call TRBD1 (6 bases). Germline V lookup: CDR1 MNHEY, CDR2 SVGEGT. Between the trimmed V and J ends, which lost 0 bases and 2 bases, there was a span of 7 bases. There are 14 residues in the CDR3. This chain's CDR3 is CASSYSGTNYGYTF. The CDR3 DNA is TGTGCCAGCAGTTACTCCGGGACAAACTATGGCTACACCTTC.

This clone was found many times. The V and J genes are TRBV9 and TRBJ2-5; 8 positions agree with TRBD2. With 3 bases clipped from V and 5 bases from J, the junction kept 15 bases outside the gene matches. CDR3 size: 17 residues. CDR1 and CDR2 (germline): SGDLS, YYNGEE. The CDR3 here is CASSAAPTSGGGETQYF. The CDR3 bases are TGTGCCAGCAGCGCCGCCCCCACTAGCGGAGGGGGGGAGACCCAGTACTTC.

This clone was detected ten times or more. Compared with germline, one end of the junction differs, possibly owing to a read error. The same CDR3 arises from other DNA sequences in this sample as well. J is TRBJ1-5 and V is TRBV4-2; possible D gene TRBD1, 6 bases. The CDR3 totals 14 residues. The germline CDR1 and CDR2 sequences are LGHNA and YNFKEQ. As DNA, the CDR3 is TGTGCCCGCAGCCAGCAGACAGGCAGTCAGCCCCAGCATTTT. Protein sequence: CARSQQTGSQPQHF.

This clone was counted a few times. The chain employs TRBV6-1 and TRBJ1-2; the D gene is possibly TRBD1 (5 bases). The CDR3 has 13 residues. Germline values: CDR1 MNHNS, CDR2 SASEGT. V was pared by 5 bases and J by 4 bases, with 11 bases between. CDR3 region: CASSQRGSYGYTF. The CDR3 DNA sequence: TGTGCCAGCAGTCAGAGGGGTAGCTATGGCTACACCTTC.

This clone has a handful of counts. This chain uses TRBV6-1 with TRBJ2-1; no clear D. CDR1 and CDR2 from the germline V gene are MNHNS and SASEGT. V was shortened by 7 bases and J by 7 bases, with 14 bases between the two germline ends. The CDR3 loop spans 13 amino acids. The CDR3 coding sequence is TGTGCCAGCACCGGACCCGGTGTGAATGAGCAGTTCTTC. Amino acids: CASTGPGVNEQFF.

The chain employs TRBV19 and TRBJ2-3; D call uncertain. CDR1 and CDR2 (germline): LNHDA, SQIVND (reference sequence). V lost 5 bases and J 2 bases, leaving 8 bases between the germline ends. The CDR3 runs to 13 residues. The CDR3: CASSPRPTDTQYF. CDR3 nucleotide sequence: TGTGCCAGTAGTCCCCGCCCCACAGATACGCAGTATTTT. The variable domain in full, with the rest retrieved from reference TRBV19 and TRBJ2-3, is DGGITQSPKYLFRKEGQNVTLSCEQNLNHDAMYWYRQDPGQGLRLIYYSQIVNDFQKGDIAEGYSVSREKKESFPLTVTSAQKNPTAFYLCASSPRPTDTQYFGPGTRLTVL.

This clone was seen many times. Compared with germline, one end of the junction differs, possibly owing to a read error. V gene TRBV27 combines with J gene TRBJ2-1; TRBD2 agrees at 14 bases. The CDR3 spans 18 residues. Germline V gene sequence: CDR1 MNHEY, CDR2 SMNVEV (reference sequence). The CDR3 nucleotides are TGTACCAGCAGAACCGGGACTAGCGGGAGAGCAACCTACAATGAGCAGTTCTTC. Its translation: CTSRTGTSGRATYNEQFF.

At least ten counts were recorded for this clone. The chain uses TRBV30 and TRBJ1-4, with 7 bases identical to TRBD1. With 0 bases clipped from V and 3 bases from J, the junction kept 4 bases outside the gene matches. This CDR3 is 15 amino acids long. The V gene's germline CDR1 is GTSNPN and CDR2 SVGIG (reference sequence). CDR3 bases: TGTGCCTGGAGTGTAGGGGGACAGCCTAATGAAAAACTGTTTTTT. Its protein product is CAWSVGGQPNEKLFF.

Only a few counts were recorded for this clone. The V and J genes are TRBV24-1 and TRBJ2-2; D is ambiguous. Germline V gene lookup returns CDR1 KGHDR and CDR2 SFDVKD. V was pared by 0 bases and J by 3 bases, with 7 bases between. The CDR3 contains 15 residues. DNA of the CDR3: TGTGCCACCAGTGATTTGCGTGTACACACCGGGGAGCTGTTTTTT. This codes for CATSDLRVHTGELFF.

This clone was seen many times. The V and J genes are TRBV4-1 and TRBJ1-3; D unclear. CDR1 MGHRA and CDR2 YSYEKL come from the germline V gene. CDR3 length: 14 residues. V shed 2 bases and J shed 2 bases, with 7 bases lying between them. This chain's CDR3 is CASSQWDPGNTIYF. CDR3 DNA: TGCGCCAGCAGCCAATGGGATCCTGGAAACACCATATATTTT.

This clone was counted only a few times. The junction departs from germline at one end; a sequencing error may be responsible. The chain carries TRBV20-1 and TRBJ1-2; TRBD1 aligns across 7 bases. The CDR3 is made up of 12 amino acids. Germline V CDR1 and CDR2: DFQATT, SNEGSKA (reference sequence). The CDR3 DNA reads as TGCGGTGCTAAACAGGGGTGGTTAGGCTACACCTTC. Translating gives CGAKQGWLGYTF.

This chain uses TRBV5-1 with TRBJ2-3, with 9 bases that match TRBD2. The germline gives CDR1 SGHRS, CDR2 YFSETQ. The CDR3 sequence is 15 residues long. V was pared by 4 bases and J by 4 bases, with 7 bases of the junction left unmatched. The CDR3 reads CASSLASGIADTQYF. Here the CDR3 DNA reads TGCGCCAGCAGCCTCGCTAGCGGGATAGCAGATACGCAGTATTTT.

This clone was seen a few times. A much bigger clone sits one base away, suggesting this may be a read error. This chain uses TRBV6-1 with TRBJ2-7; the D call may be TRBD1 or TRBD2 (5 bases each). Germline V gene data show CDR1 as MNHNS and CDR2 as SASEGT. Deletions cut 10 bases from V and 2 bases from J, with 15 bases between. This CDR3 contains 13 residues. The CDR3 DNA reads as TGTGCCACCATAGGTGGGGGAACCTACGAGCAGTACTTC. This encodes CATIGGGTYEQYF.

This clone was counted only a few times. This sequence joins TRBV19 and TRBJ2-7, with TRBD2 matching over 15 bases. The CDR3 is made up of 16 amino acids. CDR1 and CDR2 (germline): LNHDA, SQIVND (reference sequence). V was pared by 3 bases and J by 5 bases, with 5 bases of the junction left unmatched. Here the CDR3 DNA reads TGTGCCAGTAGTATCGGGACTAGCGGGAGGTGGAACGAGCAGTACTTC. The encoded protein is CASSIGTSGRWNEQYF.

This clone has at least ten counts. Other DNA sequences in the sample encode the same CDR3. This rearrangement joins TRBV6-1 to TRBJ1-1; the D gene is possibly TRBD1 (5 bases). Germline lookup yields CDR1 MNHNS and CDR2 SASEGT. The V end was cut by 7 bases, the J end by 5 bases, with 11 bases between. The CDR3 runs 12 residues. CDR3 coding DNA: TGTGCCAGCACTTCAGGGCGGACTGAAGCTTTCTTT. Translation: CASTSGRTEAFF.

The table lists this clone with many counts. Other nucleotide sequences from this sample produce the same CDR3. This chain links TRBV4-1 with TRBJ2-4; D is possibly TRBD2 (6 bases). Germline values: CDR1 MGHRA, CDR2 YSYEKL. V was pared by 1 base and J by 0 bases, with 10 bases between. This CDR3 comprises 16 residues. The CDR3 protein is CASSQVGLLAKNIQYF. The CDR3 DNA follows: TGCGCCAGCAGCCAAGTTGGACTACTAGCCAAAAACATTCAGTACTTC.